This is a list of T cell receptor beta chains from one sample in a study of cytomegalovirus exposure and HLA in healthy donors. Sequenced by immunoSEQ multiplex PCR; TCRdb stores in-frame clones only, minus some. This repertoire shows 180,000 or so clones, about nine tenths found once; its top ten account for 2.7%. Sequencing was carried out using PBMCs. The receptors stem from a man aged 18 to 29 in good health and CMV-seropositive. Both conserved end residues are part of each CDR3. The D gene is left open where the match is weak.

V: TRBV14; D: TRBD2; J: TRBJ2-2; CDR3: CASSQDGRVTGELFF
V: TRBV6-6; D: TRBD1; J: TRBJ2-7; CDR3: CASSHRRDRGGEQYF
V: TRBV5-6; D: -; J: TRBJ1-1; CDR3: CASSSGGFVRGNTEAFF
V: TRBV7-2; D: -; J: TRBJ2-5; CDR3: CASTVGLGETQYF
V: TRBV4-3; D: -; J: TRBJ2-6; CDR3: CASSQDRGSGANVLTF
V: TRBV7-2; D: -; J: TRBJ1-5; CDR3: CASSLAGGVQPQHF
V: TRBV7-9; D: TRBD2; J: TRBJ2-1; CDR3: CASSSPGLATNEQFF
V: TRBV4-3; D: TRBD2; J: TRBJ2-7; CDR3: CASSQIAGGGYEQYF
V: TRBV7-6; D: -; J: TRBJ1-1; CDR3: CASSLTPGSTLNTEAFF
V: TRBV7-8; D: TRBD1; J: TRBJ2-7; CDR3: CASSFEGTVLNF
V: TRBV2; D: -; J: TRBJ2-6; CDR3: CASSQGGRANVLTF
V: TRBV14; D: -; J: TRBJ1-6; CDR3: CASSLLKNSPLHF
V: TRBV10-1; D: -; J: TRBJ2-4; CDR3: CASSPRQEIKNIQYF
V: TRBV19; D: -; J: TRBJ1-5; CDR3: CATTPPGSGQPQHF
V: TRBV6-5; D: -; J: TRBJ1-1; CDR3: CASRPGVWNTEAFF
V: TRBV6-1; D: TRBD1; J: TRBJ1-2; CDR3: CASSGGQGVYGYTF
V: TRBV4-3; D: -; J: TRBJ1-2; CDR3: CASSQAEVPRNGYTF
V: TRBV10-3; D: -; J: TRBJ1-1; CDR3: CAISESGPIGASEAFF
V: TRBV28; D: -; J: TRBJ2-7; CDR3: CASSFPPVQYF
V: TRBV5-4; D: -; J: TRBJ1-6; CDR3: CASSFGADSYNSPLHF
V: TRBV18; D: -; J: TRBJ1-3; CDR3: CASSPQDSSGNTIYF
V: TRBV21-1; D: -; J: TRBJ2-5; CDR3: CASSKEKGEETQYF
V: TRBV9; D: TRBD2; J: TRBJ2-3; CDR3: CASSVISGAPPDTQYF
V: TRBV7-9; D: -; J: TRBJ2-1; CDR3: CASSPKANEQFF